The clone carrying this T cell receptor (beta chain) was recorded at least ten times. What it recognizes is unknown. After removal of 3 bases from V and 0 bases from J, the junction contained 5 bases not matched to a gene. This CDR3 has 16 residues. Germline assignment: CDR1 SGHRS and CDR2 YFSETQ. Molecular barcoded adaptors covering alpha/delta and beta/gamma chains were used on approximately 400 ng RNA. TCRdb processed the reads anew with MiXCR; each CDR3 protein has one entry. The sample has about 38,000 distinct CDR3 sequences; 12% to 15% are singletons. Sampling of bone marrow took place during active disease in every patient. This record belongs to a study of read filtering for tumor transcriptome and immune sequencing. Study observations and caveats: Dropping single-read clonotypes raised IR-seq and RNA-seq shared-clonotype correlation.

The J gene is TRBJ1-1, the V gene TRBV5-1; 10 bases fit TRBD1. This clonotype was obtained from a donor aged 40 or over with multiple myeloma. Sequences were obtained from a population of CD138-negative cells sorted from bone marrow. Here the CDR3 reads CASSSDRGLLNTEAFF. In nucleotides, the CDR3 is TGCGCCAGCAGCTCCGACAGGGGGCTCCTGAACACTGAAGCTTTCTTT. The complete variable domain, with remaining parts taken from reference TRBV5-1 and TRBJ1-1, reads KAGVTQTPRYLIKTRGQQVTLSCSPISGHRSVSWYQQTPGQGLQFLFEYFSETQRNKGNFPGRFSGRQFSNSRSEMNVSTLELGDSALYLCASSSDRGLLNTEAFFGQGTRLTVV.